This T cell receptor beta chain was identified during a study of T cell changes during pregnancy in multiple sclerosis. The V and J ends lost 3 bases and 4 bases, in that order; junction bases with no gene match: 2. Germline lookup yields CDR1 SGHTA and CDR2 FQGNSA. CDR3 length: 14 amino acids. Profiling relied on immunoSEQ multiplex PCR, and the TCRdb table lists in-frame clones only, not all of them. The sample holds 50,000 to 60,000 clones, about 90% seen once. This receptor was taken from a female donor with multiple sclerosis, enrolled in a pregnancy study. This chain joins TRBV7-2 and TRBJ1-1; 10 bases align to TRBD1. The sequencing used CD4+ T cells from peripheral blood mononuclear cells, collected in the first trimester of pregnancy. The CDR3 spells CASSFRDRGTEAFF. The CDR3 DNA is TGTGCCAGCAGCTTCCGGGACAGGGGCACTGAAGCTTTCTTT.